These T cell receptor beta chains were read from a single sample in a study of T cell responses to AZD1222 COVID-19 vaccine. Assay: immunoSEQ multiplex PCR; the TCRdb copy retains only in-frame clones and omits some. The sample lists about 130,000 clones, about 92% occurring once. Sequencing was performed on peripheral blood, taken on day 0 of AZD1222 vaccination. The receptors were sampled from an adult in good health. Both conserved end residues are part of each CDR3. The D gene is left open where the match is weak. Clone size, where shown, is once, few, many, or a class for clones that have expanded.

- | TRBJ2-4 | TRBV21-1 | - | CASRKKDSTGWAKNIQYF | TGTGCCAGCAGGAAAAAAGATTCGACAGGCTGGGCCAAAAACATTCAGTACTTC
- | TRBJ2-2 | TRBV18 | - | CASSPPFSRVAGELFF | TGTGCCAGCTCACCGCCCTTCTCGCGGGTCGCCGGGGAGCTGTTTTTT
- | TRBJ1-6 | TRBV2 | - | CASSVGRSSYNSPLHF | TGTGCCAGCAGTGTGGGGAGGAGCTCCTATAATTCACCCCTCCACTTT
- | TRBJ2-5 | TRBV7-2 | - | CASSPGGGQETQYF | TGTGCCAGCAGCCCGGGTGGTGGGCAAGAGACCCAGTACTTC
- | TRBJ2-2 | TRBV4-1 | - | CASSQVGPGRGNTGELFF | TGCGCCAGCAGCCAAGTAGGGCCAGGACGGGGAAACACCGGGGAGCTGTTTTTT
- | TRBJ1-3 | TRBV19 | TRBD1 | CASSGAGGGSGNTIYF | TGTGCCAGTAGTGGAGCAGGGGGGGGCTCTGGAAACACCATATATTTT
once | TRBJ2-3 | TRBV19 | TRBD1 | CASKDRGPDTQYF | TGTGCCAGCAAAGACAGGGGGCCAGATACGCAGTATTTT
- | TRBJ2-5 | TRBV24-1 | TRBD1 | CATSDSQGARETQYF | TGTGCCACCAGTGACTCACAGGGGGCGCGGGAGACCCAGTACTTC
- | TRBJ1-3 | TRBV4-2 | - | CASSQDGRNTIYF | TGTGCCAGCAGCCAAGATGGAAGAAACACCATATATTTT
- | TRBJ1-1 | TRBV29-1 | - | CSVEENTEAFF | TGCAGCGTTGAAGAGAACACTGAAGCTTTCTTT
once | TRBJ1-4 | TRBV15 | - | CATSRVKGKDEKLFF | TGTGCCACCAGCAGAGTCAAGGGGAAGGATGAAAAACTGTTTTTT
- | TRBJ1-6 | TRBV4-3 | - | CASSQDAGSYNSPLHF | TGCGCCAGCAGCCAAGATGCGGGCTCCTATAATTCACCCCTCCACTTT
- | TRBJ1-1 | TRBV28 | - | CAIWNPGMNTEAFF | TGTGCCATCTGGAACCCCGGAATGAACACTGAAGCTTTCTTT
- | TRBJ1-5 | TRBV2 | TRBD1 | CASSDGQGGQPQHF | TGTGCCAGCAGTGACGGACAGGGAGGACAGCCCCAGCATTTT
- | TRBJ1-1 | TRBV18 | - | CASSQTSTEAFF | TGTGCCAGCTCTCAGACGAGCACTGAAGCTTTCTTT
- | TRBJ1-5 | TRBV4-1 | TRBD1 | CASSLGQGAQPQHF | TGCGCCAGCAGCCTGGGACAGGGGGCACAGCCCCAGCATTTT
- | TRBJ2-1 | TRBV5-8 | - | CASSLAGREWNEQFF | TGTGCCAGCAGCTTGGCGGGGCGGGAATGGAATGAGCAGTTCTTC
many | TRBJ1-6 | TRBV10-3 | - | CASGDPDSSPLHF | TGTGCCAGCGGGGATCCTGATTCCTCACCCCTCCACTTT
- | TRBJ1-6 | TRBV5-4 | - | CASSFPNSPLHF | TGTGCCAGCAGCTTCCCAAATTCACCCCTCCACTTT
- | TRBJ2-7 | TRBV11-2 | - | CASSLLGEDEQYF | TGTGCCAGCAGCTTATTAGGTGAAGACGAGCAGTACTTC
few | TRBJ1-1 | TRBV12-3/TRBV12-4 | - | CASSRSSGEAFF | TGTGCCAGCAGTCGCAGTAGCGGTGAAGCTTTCTTT
- | TRBJ1-2 | TRBV6-5 | - | CASSYSGSYYGYTF | TGTGCCAGCAGTTACTCCGGCAGTTACTATGGCTACACCTTC
- | TRBJ1-5 | TRBV5-1 | - | CASSLGYSNQPQHF | TGCGCCAGCAGCTTGGGTTATAGCAATCAGCCCCAGCATTTT
- | TRBJ1-1 | TRBV11-3 | - | CASSLEPGGHTEAFF | TGTGCCAGCAGCTTAGAGCCGGGCGGCCACACTGAAGCTTTCTTT
- | TRBJ1-5 | TRBV6-5 | - | CASSYGSNQPQHF | TGTGCCAGCAGTTACGGTAGCAATCAGCCCCAGCATTTT
- | TRBJ1-5 | TRBV12-3/TRBV12-4 | - | CASSYRTRGPQHF | TGTGCCAGCAGTTATCGTACTCGGGGGCCCCAGCATTTT
- | TRBJ1-5 | TRBV6-5 | TRBD1 | CASLTGGNQPQHF | TGTGCCAGCCTCACAGGGGGCAATCAGCCCCAGCATTTT
- | TRBJ1-2 | TRBV19 | - | CASSMEGLDYGYTF | TGTGCCAGTAGTATGGAGGGGTTGGACTATGGCTACACCTTC
- | TRBJ2-3 | TRBV5-6 | TRBD2 | CASSSDRLQKRGAGDTQYF | TGTGCCAGCAGCTCTGATCGGTTACAAAAGCGGGGGGCGGGAGATACGCAGTATTTT